Presented here are 13 T cell receptor beta chains from one specimen sequenced in a study of T cell changes during pregnancy in multiple sclerosis. Generated by immunoSEQ multiplex PCR, the TCRdb table keeps only in-frame clones and is missing some. The table has tens of thousands of clones, almost 95% seen once. The sequencing here drew on peripheral blood, taken in the third trimester of pregnancy. The receptors were sampled from a female donor in good health, enrolled as a control in a pregnancy study.

The gene calls are TRBV6-1 and TRBJ1-1, with no clear D. There are 15 residues in the CDR3. Germline V gene lookup returns CDR1 MNHNS and CDR2 SASEGT. V was trimmed by 2 bases and J by 4 bases, leaving 14 bases between them. CDR3 DNA: TGTGCCAGCAGTGAACTGAATCAACCACTCACTGAAGCTTTCTTT. Its translation: CASSELNQPLTEAFF.

The CDR3 is CAILRAGGPNNEQFF. The DNA of the CDR3 is TGTGCCATACTACGGGCGGGAGGACCGAACAATGAGCAGTTCTTC. V gene TRBV7-9 combines with J gene TRBJ2-1, with 8 bases that match TRBD2. The germline CDR1 and CDR2 sequences are SEHNR and FQNEAQ (reference sequence). V lost 10 bases to trimming and J lost 5 bases; unmatched junction nucleotides: 13. The CDR3 sequence is 15 residues long.

J is TRBJ2-5 and V is TRBV7-2; maybe TRBD2 (5 bases). The V end lost 1 base, the J end lost 4 bases, and 7 bases lay between the germline ends. The CDR3 covers 13 residues. Germline V gene sequence: CDR1 SGHTA, CDR2 FQGNSA. CDR3 region: CASSLDRGETQYF. The CDR3 nucleotides are TGTGCCAGCAGCTTAGATCGGGGAGAGACCCAGTACTTC.

The rearrangement joins TRBV7-9 to TRBJ1-3; unclear D gene. The V end lost 4 bases, the J end lost 1 base, and 8 bases lay between the germline ends. Germline V gives CDR1 SEHNR, CDR2 FQNEAQ (reference sequence). This CDR3 spans 14 amino acids. The CDR3 here is CASSSYRSGNTIYF. CDR3 DNA sequence: TGTGCCAGCAGCTCCTACCGTTCTGGAAACACCATATATTTT.

This sequence joins TRBV28 and TRBJ1-6, with TRBD1 identical over 7 bases. The CDR3 is 13 residues long. Germline CDR1 is MDHEN and CDR2 is SYDVKM. Losses at the gene ends were 5 bases for V and 9 bases for J; bases not matched to a gene: 4. Here the CDR3 reads CASSEGQISPLHF. CDR3 DNA: TGTGCCAGCAGTGAGGGACAGATTTCACCCCTCCACTTT.

The chain uses TRBV2 and TRBJ1-6; the D is unclear. From germline, CDR1 is SNHLY and CDR2 FYNNEI. Trimming shortened V by 3 bases and J by 10 bases, and 4 bases separated the two germline ends. The CDR3 contains 11 residues. The CDR3 is CASSDRSPLHF. The DNA for the CDR3 is TGTGCCAGCAGTGATAGATCACCCCTCCACTTT.

This rearrangement joins TRBV5-3 to TRBJ1-2; TRBD1 aligns across 7 bases. TRBV5-3 falls under the ORF class, with uncertain function. The V gene end was trimmed by 3 bases and the J gene end by 2 bases; junction bases not matched to a gene: 13. The CDR3 totals 17 residues. Here the CDR3 DNA reads TGTGCCAGAAGCTGGGAGACGGTCGGGACAGAGAACTATGGCTACACCTTC. Translating it yields CARSWETVGTENYGYTF.

The chain is built from TRBV27 and TRBJ2-5; TRBD1 is a possible D gene (6 bases). The CDR3 length is 13 residues. Germline CDR1 reads MNHEY; CDR2 reads SMNVEV (reference sequence). Trimming stripped 2 bases from V and 4 bases from J, with 8 bases between. The CDR3 sequence is CASSLRGSETQYF. The CDR3 coding sequence is TGTGCCAGCAGTTTAAGGGGGTCAGAGACCCAGTACTTC.

The V and J genes are TRBV11-2 and TRBJ1-2, with D tentatively TRBD1 (5 bases). Germline CDR1 is SGHAT and CDR2 is FQNNGV. This CDR3 has 13 residues. Trimming pared 3 bases from V and 6 bases from J, leaving 11 bases between. DNA of the CDR3: TGTGCCAGCAGCTTCCCTACGGGGGATGGCTACACCTTC. Amino acids: CASSFPTGDGYTF. The full variable domain, with the rest looked up from reference TRBV11-2 and TRBJ1-2, is EAGVAQSPRYKIIEKRQSVAFWCNPISGHATLYWYQQILGQGPKLLIQFQNNGVVDDSQLPKDRFSAERLKGVDSTLKIQPAKLEDSAVYLCASSFPTGDGYTFGSGTRLTVV.

The chain is built from TRBV6-4 and TRBJ2-3; 9 nucleotides match TRBD2. Germline assignment: CDR1 MRHNA and CDR2 SNTAGT. The CDR3 is 15 residues long. Trimming removed 3 bases from V and 3 bases from J; junction bases left unmatched: 4. The CDR3 region is CASSETSGGTDTQYF. CDR3 coding DNA: TGTGCCAGCAGTGAAACCAGCGGGGGGACAGATACGCAGTATTTT.

The chain uses TRBV5-1 and TRBJ2-3, with 7 bases matching TRBD1. This CDR3 region has 17 residues. Germline trimming cut 4 bases from V and 5 bases from J; bases unmatched to any gene: 16. Germline values: CDR1 SGHRS, CDR2 YFSETQ. The CDR3 sequence: CASSQRAIRGPGDTQYF. The CDR3 DNA reads as TGCGCCAGCAGCCAACGGGCCATAAGGGGGCCGGGAGATACGCAGTATTTT.

V gene TRBV30 combines with J gene TRBJ2-5, with 9 bases fitting TRBD1. Trimming cost V 2 bases and J 3 bases; bases outside gene matches: 4. CDR3 size: 14 residues. CDR1 and CDR2 (germline): GTSNPN, SVGIG (reference sequence). In nucleotides, the CDR3 is TGTGCCTGGAGTTTCCGGGACAGGGAAGAGACCCAGTACTTC. It encodes CAWSFRDREETQYF.

The rearrangement joins TRBV2 to TRBJ2-7, with 8 bases fitting TRBD1. CDR1 and CDR2 from the germline V gene are SNHLY and FYNNEI. Trimming at V came to 3 bases and at J to 5 bases, leaving 3 bases not matched to a gene. This CDR3 has 13 residues. The CDR3 DNA follows: TGTGCCAGCAGTGACAGGGGGCACGACGAGCAGTACTTC. It specifies CASSDRGHDEQYF. Full variable domain (rest looked up from reference TRBV2 and TRBJ2-7): EPEVTQTPSHQVTQMGQEVILRCVPISNHLYFYWYRQILGQKVEFLVSFYNNEISEKSEIFDDQFSVERPDGSNFTLKIRSTKLEDSAMYFCASSDRGHDEQYFGPGTRLTVT.